This TCR beta chain was sequenced in a study of cytomegalovirus exposure and HLA in healthy donors (dated by TCRdb to 2016 to 2017). For the study in its entirety: According to an earlier analysis of several hundred of the donors, 150 million to 200 million T cells yielded some 120 million unique TCR beta sequences and approximately 300 Gb of sequence data. Approximately 310 gigabases of sequencing data and around 85 million unique TCR sequences made up an early release that covered around 640 HLA-typed donors. The genetic ancestry cluster associated with self-reported Caucasian donors included roughly 84% of the approximately 410 genotyped donors. The study aimed to test whether cataloging public T cell receptors could reveal signatures of past pathogen exposure. The study profiled the T cell repertoires of about 720 subjects by immunosequencing and related them to cytomegalovirus serostatus. Besides the first cohort of 666 subjects, a separate validation cohort made up of roughly 120 different subjects was used. To predict cytomegalovirus infection status, the study brought together high-throughput TCR immunosequencing, statistical association of individual TCRs with disease status, and machine learning. To study patterns of TCR occurrence, a later analysis re-analyzed previously published TCR beta repertoires from several hundred donors and added high-resolution HLA genotyping. The later analysis used no new phenotypic data to find candidate immune exposures, relying instead on TCR beta sequences and their occurrence across donors. An earlier analysis of 587 of the donors used high-throughput TCR beta sequencing to judge whether each TCR beta V gene segment behaved as functional or pseudogenic. Donor age, sex, ethnicity and CMV serostatus were collected together with the repertoire data. Genome-wide SNP genotypes for about 65% of the 666 donors were used in a later genetic analysis, which treated that subset as a discovery cohort. All discovery cohort repertoires had been generated using a single sequencing platform. Both class I and class II loci were covered by HLA typing, at four-digit resolution. Typing coverage varied by locus: roughly 620-640 donors for A, B, C, DRB1 and DQB1; about 520 for DQA1; more than 600 for DPA1; some 470 for DPB1. Because of strong linkage in the cohort, four to six DR-DQ haplotypes were treated as single units for association and clustering. On average, around 240,000 unique TCR beta nucleotide sequences were sequenced per donor among several hundred genotyped donors of the cohort, with around 19% of those sequences being non-productive.

With regard to this clone: Its antigen is currently not known. Base qualities are not at hand, and no much larger clone is one base apart.

Trimmed from V: 4 bases; trimmed from J: 3 bases; junction bases lacking a gene match: 12. The CDR3, from cysteine to phenylalanine, totals 16 residues. CDR3 DNA is the only sequence kept; it has 48 bases, read in frame from the first base. According to the germline V gene (reference sequence), CDR1 reads SGHNT and CDR2 reads YYREEE. Study-wide findings and limitations: A later analysis found that most CMV-associated TCR beta chains appeared HLA-restricted, with HLA associations seemingly driven largely by CMV exposure. A cluster of highly shared sequence variants was judged likely to represent a technical artifact of the sequencing pipeline. Correlated functional status among segregating V segments might be attributable to linkage disequilibrium, but an unknown experimental factor could not be ruled out. According to the authors, the approach could potentially be generalized to other disease states and immunological phenotypes. A further reported finding was that TCR beta sequences accurately predicted the HLA-A and HLA-B alleles for most subjects in the first cohort. The cohort was sequenced for TCR beta chains only, and without alpha or paired-chain data the features that could be detected were limited. Across donors, most TCR sequences were observed very rarely, whereas some public TCRs were present in many individuals. An earlier analysis of 587 of the donors showed that most TCR beta V segments appeared in productive rearrangements either about 87% or about 30% of the time, which broadly matched IMGT annotations. The only immune exposure information available for the cohort was CMV serostatus. Because counts were too low, more than 15 rarely observed V segments, including chromosome 9 orphons, were excluded from the earlier analysis of around 590 of the donors. When HLA alleles, especially DR and DQ, strongly co-occurred, attributing TCR associations to individual alleles was difficult. In a later analysis, around 17,000 TCR beta sequences were associated with specific HLA alleles at a false discovery rate of 0.05. A later analysis found that HLA-associated TCR beta chains were more clonally expanded and had lower generation probabilities than equally common non-associated chains. Because HLA typing was unavailable for some donors at each locus, only the typed subset was used in association tests. Some IMGT-functional V segments, including TRBV6-2 and TRBV6-3, could not be distinguished by the 87-base-pair reads and were therefore excluded. In vitro tests confirmed that a few of the cytomegalovirus-associated TCR beta chains recognize cytomegalovirus antigens. An association between a missense DCLRE1C variant and V-gene and J-gene trimming of TCR beta chains was found in a later genetic analysis and replicated in an independent cohort. In a later analysis, the rate of TCR association differed among HLA loci, with DRB1 alleles having the most associated TCRs and HLA-C alleles having the fewest. The classifier was reported to diagnose cytomegalovirus status with high specificity and sensitivity in both the original and validation cohorts. Compared with the roughly 720-donor mean, donors in an Asian-associated ancestry cluster had fewer N-insertions in productive TCRs, according to a later genetic analysis. Roughly uniform sequencing depth across donors was assumed in presence/absence analyses, although this assumption may not hold. In a later analysis, several top co-occurrence clusters were reported to appear linked to parvovirus B19, influenza, CMV and Epstein-Barr virus. A total of fewer than 200 TCR beta chains were listed by the study as associated with cytomegalovirus.

The receptor library was made with the immunoSEQ multiplex PCR assay. A mixture of 60 forward primers for TCR Vbeta segments and 13 reverse primers for TCR Jbeta segments was used in the multiplex PCR. Amplification of the CDR3 region of rearranged TCR beta genes was performed with a multiplex PCR assay on genomic DNA. The amplified TCR beta libraries were sequenced on the Illumina HiSeq System as 87-base-pair reads. On the authors' methods: A later analysis counted approximately 74 million unique TCR beta chains across the 550 to 700 repertoires, and around 9.9 million of these chains were shared by at least two donors. Raw reads were error-corrected and collapsed into unique sequences with a nearest-neighbor algorithm that merged closely related sequences to remove PCR and sequencing errors. Alignment of CDR3 sequences to IMGT reference sequences was used to assign V, D and J gene segments. For a sequence to be retained, a match of at least six nucleotides to both a V gene segment and a J gene segment was required. A rearrangement was called productive if the CDR3 had no stop codons and remained in frame with V and J, and every other rearrangement was called non-productive. Following IMGT convention, CDR3 was defined as the stretch from the second conserved V-encoded cysteine up to the conserved J-encoded phenylalanine. The earlier analysis of 500 to 650 of the donors excluded any sequence lacking an unambiguous match to a single V gene segment. An earlier analysis of a few hundred of the donors classified V segments as functional when productive rearrangements were above 56.7% and as segregating when the standard deviation between donors was above 5%. To diagnose cytomegalovirus status from the catalog of TCR beta chain sequences, a statistical classification framework was built. V and J gene assignment, in a later analysis, came from comparing TCR nucleotide sequences with IMGT/GENE-DB human TR gene sequences. Using the TCRdist pipeline, a later analysis assigned CDR3 sequences along with most-parsimonious VDJ recombination scenarios. In a later analysis, each TCR beta chain was defined by its CDR3 amino acid sequence together with its V-gene family, and reads without a unique V-gene family were excluded. To address suspected cross-contamination and a sequencing artifact, a later analysis removed roughly 640 highly shared, low-generation-probability nucleotide sequences. In a later analysis, a clonal expansion index was calculated for each public chain from normalized within-repertoire ranks of inferred template counts. In a later analysis, generation probabilities were computed with a VDJ recombination model fitted to out-of-frame rearrangements, and the resulting probabilities were checked against IGoR. In a later analysis, hypergeometric tests were used to score TCR-TCR, TCR-HLA and TCR-CMV co-occurrence, with a repertoire-size bias correction applied to TCR pairs. In a later analysis, false discovery rates were estimated by permuting HLA or CMV assignments 20 times. A later analysis grouped co-occurring TCRs with DBSCAN, adding TCRdist sequence similarity when clustering within HLA-allele-positive subsets. For co-occurrence clustering, repertoires with fewer than 30,000 or more than 120,000 public chains were excluded, along with 5 or 6 repertoires with anomalous nucleotide sharing. As stored in TCRdb, this immuneACCESS dataset retains in-frame rearrangements with V and J assigned. A fraction of the clones does not appear; measured against another copy, unresolved V genes explain less than half of the discrepancy, and the remainder lacks a known reason. From that table come the V and J calls and clone size; the DNA was used to work out D and trimming. The sample table holds tens of thousands of clones, of which 60% to 80% were seen once. The top ten clonotypes cover 2% to 2.5% of the sample.

The cohort was made up of 666 healthy bone marrow donors. At the time of sampling, all cohort members were nominally healthy, though unrecorded immune exposures were likely present. The donor was CMV seronegative and was included in the group of 352 seronegative cohort members. Every donor gave a peripheral blood sample, and the peripheral blood mononuclear cells from that sample were used for TCR beta sequencing. The Qiagen DNeasy Blood Extraction Kit was used to extract genomic DNA from the blood cell samples. The sequence is built from TRBV5-4 and TRBJ1-1, with 7 central nucleotides matching TRBD1. The origin of this receptor is a man in his forties in good health and CMV-seronegative. Sequencing was carried out using PBMCs. The DNA reads as follows: TGTGCCAGCAGCAGGGACAGCATTGAAGAACACACTGAAGCTTTCTTT. Its protein reads: CASSRDSIEEHTEAFF.